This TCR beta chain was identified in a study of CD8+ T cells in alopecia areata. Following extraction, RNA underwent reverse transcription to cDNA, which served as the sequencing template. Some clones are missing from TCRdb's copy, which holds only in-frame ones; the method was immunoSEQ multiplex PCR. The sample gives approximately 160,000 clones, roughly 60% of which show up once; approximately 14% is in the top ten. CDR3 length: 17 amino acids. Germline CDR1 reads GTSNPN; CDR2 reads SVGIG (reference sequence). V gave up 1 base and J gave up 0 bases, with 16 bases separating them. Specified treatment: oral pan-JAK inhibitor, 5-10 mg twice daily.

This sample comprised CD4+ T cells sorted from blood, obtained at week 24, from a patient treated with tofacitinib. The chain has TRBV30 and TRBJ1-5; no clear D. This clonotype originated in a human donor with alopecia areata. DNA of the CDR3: TGTGCCTGGAGTGCGGGAAGATCTTCGGATAGCAATCAGCCCCAGCATTTT. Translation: CAWSAGRSSDSNQPQHF.